Below are 27 T cell receptor beta chains sequenced from a single sample in a study of T cells in Graves' hyperthyroidism and ophthalmopathy. Researchers amplified the TCR beta CDR3 regions from RNA transcripts. A first-round RT-PCR of the TCR CDR3 used the HTBI primer set. TCRdb redid the calling of the multiplex PCR reads with MiXCR, one entry per CDR3 protein. The sample lists hundreds of thousands of distinct CDR3 sequences, around 21% seen once, with 34% in the top ten. Material for sequencing was blood. The receptors derive from a man aged 25-40 years with Graves' ophthalmopathy.

Many counts were recorded for this clonotype. The chain joins TRBV5-1 to TRBJ2-3; D gene ambiguous. V shed 1 base and J shed 2 bases, with 11 bases lying between them. CDR3 length: 15 amino acids. Germline V gives CDR1 SGHRS, CDR2 YFSETQ. The CDR3 nucleotides read TGCGCCAGCAGCTTGAACGTCGGCTACACAGATACGCAGTATTTT. Translated, it gives CASSLNVGYTDTQYF.

Notes on this clonotype: This may be a read error, as it is one base from a much larger clone. The chain has TRBV2 and TRBJ1-6; D gene uncertain. The CDR3 extends over 11 amino acids. Between the trimmed V and J ends, which lost 6 bases and 11 bases, there was a span of 8 bases. The germline V gene has CDR1 SNHLY and CDR2 FYNNEI. The CDR3 sequence: CASSGNPPLHF. The CDR3 DNA is TGTGCCAGCAGCGGGAATCCACCCCTCCACTTT.

As for this clonotype: A much more abundant neighbour one base away suggests this may be a read error. The genes are TRBV7-8 and TRBJ2-6; the D call may be TRBD1 or TRBD2 (6 bases each). This CDR3 is 16 amino acids long. Germline V gene data show CDR1 as SGHVS and CDR2 as FQNEAQ. In DNA, the CDR3 is TGTGCCAGCAGCGCGGGACACAACTCTGGGGCCGACGTCCTGACTTTC. Translating gives CASSAGHNSGADVLTF.

This chain connects TRBV4-2 to TRBJ2-5; maybe TRBD1 (6 bases). Trimming took off 2 bases at V and 3 bases at J, with 10 bases between the two ends. CDR1 is LGHNA, CDR2 YNFKEQ, per germline. This CDR3 comprises 14 residues. The CDR3 is CASSQSRQEETQYF. The CDR3 DNA reads TGTGCCAGCAGCCAATCGAGACAGGAAGAGACCCAGTACTTC.

Ten or more counts support this clonotype. The V gene is TRBV28, the J gene TRBJ1-6, with no clear D. With 0 bases removed from V and 5 bases from J, the gap between germline ends came to 11 bases. Germline lookup yields CDR1 MDHEN and CDR2 SYDVKM. The CDR3 is made up of 16 amino acids. CDR3: CASSLWRTSNNSPLHF. The DNA for the CDR3 is TGTGCCAGCAGTTTATGGAGAACCTCAAATAATTCACCCCTCCACTTT.

This sequence joins TRBV2 and TRBJ2-3, with 9 bases aligning to TRBD1. The length of the CDR3 is 15 residues. Germline CDR1 and CDR2: SNHLY and FYNNEI. V lost 7 bases and J lost 2; bases outside the gene matches: 7. The CDR3 here is CASNSGTGNTDTQYF. In nucleotides, the CDR3 is TGTGCCAGCAACTCCGGGACAGGGAACACAGATACGCAGTATTTT.

This clonotype has a count of ten or more. This chain connects TRBV3-1 to TRBJ2-1; no firm D call. Trimming took off 6 bases at V and 7 bases at J, with 13 bases between the two ends. The V gene's germline CDR1 is LGHDT and CDR2 YNNKEL (reference sequence). The CDR3 is 13 residues long. The CDR3 spells CASRGPGGNEQFF. CDR3 in DNA: TGTGCCAGCAGAGGGCCGGGTGGAAATGAGCAGTTCTTC.

The gene calls are TRBV6-2 or TRBV6-3 and TRBJ1-1, with D perhaps matching TRBD1 (6 bases). Trimming cost V 5 bases and J 10 bases, with 17 bases left between them. Germline values: CDR1 MNHEY, CDR2 SVGEGT. The CDR3 totals 13 residues. The DNA of the CDR3 is TGTGCCAGCAGTGACGTCGGGGGCTGGGGAGCTTTCTTT. Protein sequence: CASSDVGGWGAFF.

This clonotype was counted many times. The V and J genes are TRBV3-1 and TRBJ1-1; TRBD1 agrees at 10 bases. V was pared by 4 bases and J by 11 bases, with 7 bases of the junction left unmatched. The CDR3 is 13 amino acids. Germline CDR1 and CDR2: LGHDT and YNNKEL (reference sequence). The CDR3 sequence is CASSPRQGAGAFF. CDR3 DNA sequence: TGTGCCAGCAGCCCCAGACAGGGGGCGGGTGCTTTCTTT. Looking up the rest from reference TRBV3-1 and TRBJ1-1 gives the full variable domain: DTAVSQTPKYLVTQMGNDKSIKCEQNLGHDTMYWYKQDSKKFLKIMFSYNNKELIINETVPNRFSPKSPDKAHLNLHINSLELGDSAVYFCASSPRQGAGAFFGQGTRLTVV.

This clonotype was observed a handful of times. The V call is TRBV3-1, the J call TRBJ1-6; maybe TRBD1 (5 bases). CDR1 and CDR2 (germline): LGHDT, YNNKEL (reference sequence). Trimming shortened V by 4 bases and J by 7 bases, and 14 bases separated the two germline ends. The CDR3 totals 15 residues. This CDR3 reads CASSPEIRANSPLHF. The CDR3 DNA reads TGTGCCAGCAGCCCGGAAATCAGGGCGAATTCACCCCTCCACTTT.

This chain links TRBV24-1 with TRBJ1-5; 9 positions match TRBD1. This CDR3 is 16 amino acids long. After removal of 9 bases from V and 1 base from J, the junction contained 9 bases not matched to a gene. The germline gives CDR1 KGHDR, CDR2 SFDVKD. CDR3 coding DNA: TGTGCCACCCCGGACAGGGGAGGGACGAGCAATCAGCCCCAGCATTTT. Translating it yields CATPDRGGTSNQPQHF.

This clonotype was picked up many times. The chain joins TRBV18 to TRBJ2-5; maybe TRBD1 (6 bases). The germline V and J ends were trimmed by 2 bases and 2 bases, with 9 bases remaining between them. CDR1 is KGHSH and CDR2 is LQKENI in the germline V gene. The CDR3 is 14 amino acids. In DNA, the CDR3 is TGTGCCAGCTCACCAAGACAGGAACAAGAGACCCAGTACTTC. Translated, it gives CASSPRQEQETQYF.

This clonotype has only a few counts. This chain connects TRBV25-1 to TRBJ2-5, with TRBD2 matching 8 bases. Germline loops: CDR1 MGHDK, CDR2 SYGVNS. V shed 1 base, J shed 2 bases, and the junction held 3 bases outside the gene matches. This CDR3 is 15 amino acids long. CDR3 residues: CASSELGTRQETQYF. CDR3 coding DNA: TGTGCCAGCAGTGAATTAGGGACTAGACAAGAGACCCAGTACTTC.

The chain combines TRBV7-8 with TRBJ1-2; TRBD1 agrees at 7 bases. J lost 2 bases, V lost 5 bases, and 8 bases had no gene match. The CDR3 contains 15 residues. CDR1 and CDR2 from the germline V gene are SGHVS and FQNEAQ. The CDR3 DNA follows: TGTGCCAGCAGCGCCGGGGGACAGTTAAACTATGGCTACACCTTC. This gives the protein CASSAGGQLNYGYTF.

This clonotype was counted many times. J is TRBJ1-2 and V is TRBV28, with D possibly matching TRBD1 (6 bases). Trimming took 3 bases from V and 6 from J, leaving 11 bases between them. Germline V gene lookup returns CDR1 MDHEN and CDR2 SYDVKM. The CDR3 runs 13 residues. The chain's CDR3 is CASSFGQIDGYTF. In DNA form, the CDR3 reads TGTGCCAGCAGTTTTGGACAGATTGATGGCTACACCTTC.

To note about this clonotype: A much larger clone lies one base from this, so it may be a read error. The CDR3 does not close with the conserved phenylalanine or tryptophan, likely indicating a read error. The V call is TRBV27, the J call TRBJ2-1, with a tentative D call TRBD1 (6 bases). The germline gives CDR1 MNHEY, CDR2 SMNVEV (reference sequence). V gave up 6 bases and J gave up 6 bases, with 15 bases separating them. The CDR3 has 14 amino acids. CDR3 sequence (DNA): TGTGCCAGCAGGTTACAGGGAACGGGCAATGAGCAGTTCTGC. It yields the protein CASRLQGTGNEQFC.

The V and J genes are TRBV25-1 and TRBJ1-6; 8 nucleotides line up with TRBD1. The CDR3 length is 14 residues. Germline CDR1 is MGHDK and CDR2 is SYGVNS. Losses at the gene ends were 8 bases for V and 6 bases for J; bases not matched to a gene: 6. CDR3 coding DNA: TGTGCCAGCGGGGGACAGGTCGCTAATTCACCCCTCCACTTT. Translating gives CASGGQVANSPLHF.

At least ten counts were recorded for this clonotype. Sequence at one end of the junction differs from germline and may be a read error. The chain uses TRBV7-3 and TRBJ2-5, with D perhaps given as TRBD1 or TRBD2 (6 bases each). The CDR3 consists of 15 residues. CDR1 SGHTA and CDR2 FQGTGA come from the germline V gene. The CDR3: CASNLMGGFHETQYF. The CDR3 region has the DNA TGTGCCAGCAACTTAATGGGGGGCTTCCACGAGACCCAGTACTTC. Using reference TRBV7-3 and TRBJ2-5 for the parts outside the CDR3, the full variable domain is GAGVSQTPSNKVTEKGKYVELRCDPISGHTALYWYRQSLGQGPEFLIYFQGTGAADDSGLPNDRFFAVRPEGSVSTLKIQRTERGDSAVYLCASNLMGGFHETQYFGPGTRLLVL.

This clonotype was seen repeatedly, ten times or more. The chain employs TRBV20-1 and TRBJ1-1; D not certain. The CDR3 totals 12 residues. V lost 6 bases and J lost 1, with 9 bases in between. Per the germline V gene, CDR1 is DFQATT and CDR2 is SNEGSKA (reference sequence). The CDR3 coding sequence is TGCAGTGCCCCTCGGGGGAACACTGAAGCTTTCTTT. Protein sequence: CSAPRGNTEAFF.

This clonotype was seen a handful of times. The V gene is TRBV28, the J gene TRBJ2-3, with D perhaps matching TRBD1 or TRBD2 (6 bases each). With 7 bases removed from V and 9 bases from J, the gap between germline ends came to 29 bases. The CDR3 sequence is 17 residues long. CDR1 is MDHEN and CDR2 is SYDVKM in the germline V gene. CDR3 DNA: TGTGCCAGCACCATAGGGGGGACCCAAGGGCAGCGGGTAACGCAGTATTTT. Amino acids: CASTIGGTQGQRVTQYF.

This sequence joins TRBV4-1 and TRBJ2-7; tentatively, D is TRBD1 (5 bases). V was cut by 4 bases and J by 7 bases, with 26 bases left in between. Germline V gene lookup returns CDR1 MGHRA and CDR2 YSYEKL. The CDR3 consists of 17 residues. The CDR3 DNA follows: TGCGCCAGCAGCCCCCGAGTTGGGGCCCCAGGCCATAAGGAGCAGTACTTC. Its translation: CASSPRVGAPGHKEQYF.

The table lists this clonotype with a few counts. The chain combines TRBV29-1 with TRBJ2-1; D might be TRBD2 (7 bases). Trimming took off 7 bases at V and 8 bases at J, with 21 bases between the two ends. Germline-derived CDR1 and CDR2 are SQVTM and ANQGSEA. This CDR3 is 14 amino acids long. CDR3 sequence reads: CSARKGGRRDEQFF. In nucleotides, the CDR3 is TGCAGCGCCCGAAAGGGGGGGCGGAGAGATGAGCAGTTCTTC.

This clonotype was recorded a few times. The chain joins TRBV27 to TRBJ1-1; D remains unclear. This CDR3 comprises 14 residues. Trimming left V 7 bases short and J 1 base short, with 13 bases between. Germline V gene data show CDR1 as MNHEY and CDR2 as SMNVEV (reference sequence). The DNA for the CDR3 is TGTGCCAGCATTATCCAGGTTTCGAACACTGAAGCTTTCTTT. Amino acids: CASIIQVSNTEAFF.

This clonotype has ten or more counts. This rearrangement joins TRBV30 to TRBJ1-5, with no clear D. V was clipped by 0 bases and J by 5 bases, with 8 bases between them. The CDR3 runs 13 residues. Germline lookup yields CDR1 GTSNPN and CDR2 SVGIG (reference sequence). In DNA form, the CDR3 reads TGTGCCTGGAGTGTTGACCCATATCAGCCCCAGCATTTT. It specifies CAWSVDPYQPQHF.

There are many counts of this clonotype. Germline is not matched at one junction end, which may reflect a read error. The chain carries TRBV6-2 or TRBV6-3 and TRBJ2-1; D is possibly TRBD1 (5 bases). The germline CDR1 and CDR2 sequences are MNHEY and SVGEGT. The CDR3 length is 11 residues. CDR3 residues: CASSYRNEQFF. The DNA for the CDR3 is TGCGCCAGCAGCTACAGGAATGAGCAGTTCTTC.

Comment on this clonotype: Germline and junction disagree at one end, which may indicate a read error. The gene calls are TRBV7-7 and TRBJ2-5, with 12 nucleotides matching TRBD2. Germline V gene lookup returns CDR1 SSHAT and CDR2 FNYEAQ (reference sequence). The CDR3 length is 15 residues. CDR3 coding DNA: TGTGCTAGCAGCTTAGGACTAGCGGGAAAAGAGACCCAGTACTTC. It yields the protein CASSLGLAGKETQYF. Combining the CDR3 with reference TRBV7-7 and TRBJ2-5 gives the whole variable domain GAGVSQSPRYKVTKRGQDVTLRCDPISSHATLYWYQQALGQGPEFLTYFNYEAQPDKSGLPSDRFSAERPEGSISTLTIQRTEQRDSAMYRCASSLGLAGKETQYFGPGTRLLVL.

This chain connects TRBV7-8 to TRBJ2-6; the match to TRBD1 covers 8 bases. The trim removed 6 bases at V and 1 base at J, leaving 8 bases unmatched. Germline-derived CDR1 and CDR2 are SGHVS and FQNEAQ. The CDR3 sequence is 17 residues long. CDR3 DNA sequence: TGTGCCAGCAGGAGGGGCCAGGGGGCTTCTGGGGCCAACGTCCTGACTTTC. Protein product: CASRRGQGASGANVLTF.